The 14 T cell receptor beta chains below all came from one sample that was sequenced in a study of T-cell reconstitution after alpha-beta-depleted transplantation in children. A TCRbeta library incorporating unique molecular identifiers was prepared. One entry per CDR3 protein results from TCRdb running MiXCR on the PCR reads. The table includes a few hundred thousand distinct CDR3 sequences, about 9.3% detected once. The sample here was PBMCs from the stem cell graft donor, taken from the stem cell graft. The receptors originated from a human donor who donated a stem cell graft to a child with acute lymphoblastic leukemia.

The rearrangement links TRBV27 to TRBJ2-1, with D perhaps TRBD1 or TRBD2 (7 bases each). Germline V lookup: CDR1 MNHEY, CDR2 SMNVEV (reference sequence). Deletions cut 5 bases from V and 3 bases from J, with 14 bases between. CDR3 length equals 15 residues. CDR3 DNA sequence: TGTGCCAGCAGTGCTAAGCGGGACAGCTACAATGAGCAGTTCTTC. Its translation is CASSAKRDSYNEQFF.

J is TRBJ2-1 and V is TRBV4-3; TRBD2 might be the D (6 bases). Germline CDR1 and CDR2: LGHNA and YSLEER. The CDR3 is 14 residues long. V was pared by 3 bases and J by 12 bases, with 18 bases between. CDR3 in amino acids: CASSQTGTGGRQFF. The CDR3, as DNA: TGCGCCAGCAGCCAGACTGGGACTGGAGGGAGGCAGTTCTTC.

CDR3 region: CASSRSRLPNQPQHF. CDR3 DNA sequence: TGTGCCAGTAGTCGGTCGCGGCTCCCCAATCAGCCCCAGCATTTT. This rearrangement joins TRBV19 to TRBJ1-5; D gene ambiguous. The length of the CDR3 is 15 residues. Germline-derived CDR1 and CDR2 are LNHDA and SQIVND (reference sequence). V shed 5 bases and J shed 3 bases, with 14 bases lying between them.

Here the CDR3 reads CASSLDAGGAYEQYF. The CDR3 coding sequence is TGCGCCAGCAGCTTGGATGCGGGAGGTGCCTACGAGCAGTACTTC. The J gene is TRBJ2-7, the V gene TRBV5-1, with 8 bases identical to TRBD2. The ends lost 0 bases at V and 2 bases at J; junction bases unmatched: 4. Per the germline V gene, CDR1 is SGHRS and CDR2 is YFSETQ. The CDR3 contains 15 residues.

This clonotype was counted many times. V is TRBV9 and J is TRBJ2-1, with a weak D call TRBD2 (6 bases). V was trimmed by 1 base and J by 3 bases, leaving 11 bases between them. Germline V lookup: CDR1 SGDLS, CDR2 YYNGEE. This CDR3 spans 15 amino acids. CDR3 nucleotide sequence: TGTGCCAGCAGCGTACTCCGGGACTTCTACAATGAGCAGTTCTTC. As protein: CASSVLRDFYNEQFF. Together with reference TRBV9 and TRBJ2-1, the CDR3 gives the full variable domain: DSGVTQTPKHLITATGQRVTLRCSPRSGDLSVYWYQQSLDQGLQFLIQYYNGEERAKGNILERFSAQQFPDLHSELNLSSLELGDSALYFCASSVLRDFYNEQFFGPGTRLTVL.

This clonotype was recorded a few times. The V and J genes are TRBV5-1 and TRBJ2-3; D possibly corresponds to TRBD2 (6 bases). V lost 7 bases, J lost 2 bases, and 14 bases lay in between. CDR1 is SGHRS and CDR2 is YFSETQ in the germline V gene. CDR3 length: 14 residues. This CDR3 is CASAGTHYTDTQYF. The CDR3 region has the DNA TGCGCCAGCGCCGGGACTCACTACACAGATACGCAGTATTTT. Combining the CDR3 with reference TRBV5-1 and TRBJ2-3 gives the whole variable domain KAGVTQTPRYLIKTRGQQVTLSCSPISGHRSVSWYQQTPGQGLQFLFEYFSETQRNKGNFPGRFSGRQFSNSRSEMNVSTLELGDSALYLCASAGTHYTDTQYFGPGTRLTVL.

The chain is built from TRBV28 and TRBJ2-5; maybe TRBD1 (8 bases). The V and J ends lost 1 base and 1 base respectively, with 13 bases between them. CDR3 length: 16 amino acids. Per the germline V gene, CDR1 is MDHEN and CDR2 is SYDVKM. CDR3 protein: CASSLYRGGIQETQYF. The CDR3 DNA reads as TGTGCCAGCAGTTTATACAGGGGGGGGATCCAAGAGACCCAGTACTTC.

The chain has TRBV10-2 and TRBJ2-4; D unresolved. The CDR3 contains 12 residues. V dropped 8 bases and J dropped 8 bases, with 13 bases sitting between them. The germline V gene has CDR1 WSHSY and CDR2 SAAADI. The CDR3 region is CASSVTVDIQYF. CDR3 nucleotide sequence: TGCGCCAGCTCGGTAACAGTGGACATTCAGTACTTC.

This clonotype has only a few counts. The rearrangement joins TRBV12-3 or TRBV12-4 to TRBJ2-5; 7 bases are a match to TRBD2. The junction had 14 bases not matched to a gene; V was cut back by 3 bases and J by 4 bases. This CDR3 has 17 amino acids. CDR3 nucleotides: TGTGCCAGCAGTTTTATAGGACGGGAGGTTTCTTTAGAGACCCAGTACTTC. It codes for CASSFIGREVSLETQYF.

The genes are TRBV24-1 and TRBJ2-5, with 9 bases fitting TRBD2. The CDR3 spans 18 residues. Germline CDR1 and CDR2: KGHDR and SFDVKD. V was clipped by 3 bases and J by 2 bases; unmatched bases: 12. CDR3 coding DNA: TGTGCCACCAGTGATACCATCCTCGGGACTAGCACTCAAGAGACCCAGTACTTC. Amino acids: CATSDTILGTSTQETQYF.

This rearrangement joins TRBV7-9 to TRBJ2-1, with TRBD2 matching 7 bases. This CDR3 has 17 amino acids. Germline V lookup: CDR1 SEHNR, CDR2 FQNEAQ (reference sequence). V lost 4 bases to trimming and J lost 6 bases; unmatched junction nucleotides: 15. For the CDR3, the DNA is TGTGCCAGCAGCTCTTCCCATAGCGGGCCGTTCCTCAATGAGCAGTTCTTC. Its protein is CASSSSHSGPFLNEQFF.

This chain's CDR3 is CASRLTGDEQYF. The CDR3 DNA reads TGTGCCAGCAGACTGACAGGGGACGAGCAGTACTTC. This chain uses TRBV6-9 with TRBJ2-7, with 8 positions matching TRBD1. Germline V lookup: CDR1 MNHGY, CDR2 SVAAGI. This CDR3 region has 12 residues. The V and J ends lost 6 bases and 5 bases, in that order; junction bases with no gene match: 3.

The chain carries TRBV20-1 and TRBJ2-7; D may be TRBD1 (6 bases). Deletions cut 0 bases from V and 3 bases from J, with 15 bases between. CDR1 is DFQATT, CDR2 SNEGSKA, per germline (reference sequence). CDR3 length: 15 amino acids. In nucleotides, the CDR3 is TGCAGTGCTAGAGATTCGGAGACAGGTCTCTACGAGCAGTACTTC. Translation: CSARDSETGLYEQYF.

This chain links TRBV12-3 or TRBV12-4 with TRBJ1-1, with D hard to call. The germline V and J ends were trimmed by 7 bases and 3 bases, with 6 bases remaining between them. This CDR3 comprises 11 residues. This CDR3 reads CASTGDTEAFF. The CDR3 DNA is TGTGCCAGCACTGGGGACACTGAAGCTTTCTTT.